These 8 T cell receptor beta chains originate from one sample sequenced in a study of blood T cell repertoires in COVID-19. Using immunoSEQ multiplex PCR, the repertoire was profiled, and TCRdb retains in-frame clones only, with some absent. The data show about 120,000 clones, with roughly 80% seen just once and 1.5% to 1.9% held by the top ten. Source material: peripheral blood. Receptor source: a man over 45 with acute or convalescent COVID-19.

The rearrangement uses TRBV10-3 and TRBJ1-5, with D hard to call. The CDR3 totals 15 residues. V lost 2 bases and J 2 bases, leaving 10 bases between the germline ends. Germline CDR1 ENHRY, CDR2 SYGVKD. CDR3 nucleotides: TGTGCCATCAGTGAGGGAGGAGTTGGCAATCAGCCCCAGCATTTT. This encodes CAISEGGVGNQPQHF.

The chain joins TRBV9 to TRBJ2-1; D is uncertain. The CDR3 has 16 residues. Germline loops: CDR1 SGDLS, CDR2 YYNGEE. V lost 0 bases and J lost 2, with 12 bases in between. CDR3 sequence (DNA): TGTGCCAGCAGCGTAGCCCTCCCAAGCACCTACAATGAGCAGTTCTTC. Its protein product is CASSVALPSTYNEQFF. Full variable domain (remainder filled in from reference TRBV9 and TRBJ2-1): DSGVTQTPKHLITATGQRVTLRCSPRSGDLSVYWYQQSLDQGLQFLIQYYNGEERAKGNILERFSAQQFPDLHSELNLSSLELGDSALYFCASSVALPSTYNEQFFGPGTRLTVL.

The CDR3 region is CASGTGWNEQFF. Written as DNA, the CDR3 is TGTGCCAGTGGGACAGGGTGGAATGAGCAGTTCTTC. The chain employs TRBV25-1 and TRBJ2-1; 9 nucleotides agree with TRBD1. The V gene end was trimmed by 9 bases and the J gene end by 7 bases; junction bases not matched to a gene: 4. The CDR3 is 12 residues long. CDR1 and CDR2 from the germline V gene are MGHDK and SYGVNS.

This chain connects TRBV5-1 to TRBJ2-7; 7 nucleotides line up with TRBD1. Germline lookup yields CDR1 SGHRS and CDR2 YFSETQ. J lost 6 bases, V lost 2 bases, and 5 bases had no gene match. This CDR3 has 13 amino acids. This CDR3 is CASSLITGAEQYV. The CDR3 region has the DNA TGCGCCAGCAGCTTAATTACAGGGGCCGAGCAGTACGTC.

V is TRBV6-5 and J is TRBJ1-2; tentatively, D is TRBD1 (6 bases). This CDR3 contains 13 residues. Germline V gene lookup returns CDR1 MNHEY and CDR2 SVGAGI. The V end was cut by 2 bases, the J end by 8 bases, with 12 bases between. The CDR3 sequence is CASSYLGGDGYTF. CDR3 coding DNA: TGTGCCAGCAGTTACCTAGGGGGGGACGGCTACACCTTC.

This sequence joins TRBV6-1 and TRBJ1-2, with TRBD1 identical over 7 bases. The germline gives CDR1 MNHNS, CDR2 SASEGT. The V segment lost 3 bases and the J segment 5 bases; nucleotides outside the gene matches: 6. The CDR3 totals 14 residues. The chain's CDR3 is CASSDYSGGYGYTF. In nucleotides, the CDR3 is TGTGCCAGCAGTGATTATTCAGGGGGTTATGGCTACACCTTC.

This clone was counted between two and nine times. The CDR3 sequence: CASMPGTGNEKLFF. The CDR3 DNA reads as TGCGCCAGCATGCCCGGGACAGGAAATGAAAAACTGTTTTTT. This chain joins TRBV5-1 and TRBJ1-4, with 8 bases matching TRBD1. With V trimmed by 6 bases and J by 5 bases, 6 bases remained unmatched. CDR1 SGHRS and CDR2 YFSETQ come from the germline V gene. There are 14 residues in the CDR3.

The V call is TRBV3-1 (or the pseudogene TRBV3-2), the J call TRBJ2-5, with TRBD1 matching over 7 bases. Germline values: CDR1 LGHDT, CDR2 YNNKEL (reference sequence). V gave up 5 bases and J gave up 2 bases; unmatched junction bases: 8. The CDR3 contains 15 residues. The CDR3 DNA sequence: TGTGCCAGCAGCGCTGGTTGGGACAGACAAGAGACCCAGTACTTC. This gives the protein CASSAGWDRQETQYF.